This T cell receptor (beta chain) was identified during a study of blood T cell repertoires in COVID-19. Study in general: The analysed material was cDNA or gDNA that came from T cells, B-cell-depleted T cells, or PBMCs.

Per the original data handling: By means of reference gene primer amplification, nucleated cell counts were estimated. Method: immunoSEQ multiplex PCR; TCRdb's copy keeps in-frame clones and lacks some. V and J calls and clone size are as listed in that table; D and trimming were resolved from the DNA. The sample yields tens of thousands of clones, more than 85% seen once. Germline V lookup: CDR1 MDHEN, CDR2 SYDVKM. With 0 bases clipped from V and 12 bases from J, the junction kept 9 bases outside the gene matches. The CDR3 spans 14 residues. Cohorts were assigned according to the clinical history that participants reported.

This TCR was sampled from a woman aged 50 to 60 who had recovered from COVID-19. The V and J genes are TRBV28 and TRBJ2-7; 9 bases align to TRBD2. Material for sequencing was PBMCs or T cells enriched from blood (not recorded which). CDR3 nucleotides: TGTGCCAGCAGTTTATGGCTGGGTAGCGGGGGATCGTACTTC. It codes for CASSLWLGSGGSYF.